The T cell receptor beta chain described here comes from a study of blood T cell repertoires in COVID-19. Study background: COVID-19 samples collected from the United States, Italy and Spain covered acute and convalescent phases.

Germline V gene sequence: CDR1 SGHVS, CDR2 FQNEAQ. V dropped 1 base and J dropped 1 base, with 10 bases sitting between them. The CDR3 spans 15 residues. Methods used by the authors: Amplification from reference gene primers served as the basis for estimated nucleated cell counts. The data were produced by immunoSEQ multiplex PCR, yet TCRdb's version contains in-frame clones alone and is incomplete. That table furnishes V, J and clone size, whereas the DNA furnished D and trimming. The data hold about 210,000 clones, with about 88% observed a single time. Sequencing was performed on peripheral blood. This TCR was sampled from a middle-aged man with acute or convalescent COVID-19. The V and J genes are TRBV7-8 and TRBJ1-1, with D tentatively TRBD1 (5 bases). Here the CDR3 DNA reads TGTGCCAGCAGCTTAGGTGCAGGGCAGAACACTGAAGCTTTCTTT. Its protein product is CASSLGAGQNTEAFF.